This passage covers 23 T cell receptor beta chains from one sample sequenced in a study of blood T cell repertoires in COVID-19. The data were produced by immunoSEQ multiplex PCR, yet TCRdb's version contains in-frame clones alone and is incomplete. Of about 200,000 clones listed, 85% to 90% were seen once; the top ten hold 1.5% to 2%. Source material: peripheral blood. Every receptor here comes from a man between 18 and 35 years old with active or convalescent COVID-19.

The V call is TRBV4-1, the J call TRBJ1-2; 7 nucleotides agree with TRBD1. Germline CDR1 and CDR2: MGHRA and YSYEKL. The CDR3 runs to 13 residues. Unmatched junction bases numbered 3, after V lost 0 bases and J lost 8 bases. This CDR3 reads CASSQEGQHGYTF. The CDR3 DNA follows: TGCGCCAGCAGCCAAGAGGGACAGCACGGCTACACCTTC.

The chain links TRBV5-4 to TRBJ1-1, with 9 positions matching TRBD1. Germline V gene data show CDR1 as SGHNT and CDR2 as YYREEE (reference sequence). The CDR3 covers 16 residues. J was trimmed by 6 bases and V by 3 bases; bases with no gene match: 12. Written as DNA, the CDR3 is TGTGCCAGCAGCTCGGGGGACAGGGACGGTTCTCCTGAAGCTTTCTTT. It translates to CASSSGDRDGSPEAFF.

This clone appeared a single time. The chain employs TRBV5-6 and TRBJ2-1; 10 nucleotides line up with TRBD2. CDR1 is SGHDT, CDR2 YYEEEE, per germline. CDR3 size: 15 residues. The V and J ends lost 3 bases and 8 bases, in that order; junction bases with no gene match: 8. CDR3 protein: CASSSGTSETDEQFF. CDR3 coding DNA: TGTGCCAGCAGCTCGGGGACTAGCGAGACGGATGAGCAGTTCTTC.

The chain employs TRBV14 and TRBJ1-1; possibly TRBD1 for D (5 bases). CDR3 length: 15 residues. Germline CDR1 SGHDN, CDR2 FVKESK. V was clipped by 0 bases and J by 4 bases, with 12 bases between them. The CDR3 DNA sequence: TGTGCCAGCAGCCAAGAAACAGGTTCAGGCACTGAAGCTTTCTTT. Translated, it gives CASSQETGSGTEAFF.

V and J are TRBV7-8 and TRBJ2-7, with 7 bases fitting TRBD1. From germline, CDR1 is SGHVS and CDR2 FQNEAQ. CDR3 length equals 13 residues. V trimming: 5 bases; J trimming: 3 bases; junction bases outside the gene matches: 4. The CDR3, as DNA: TGTGCCAGCAGCCGAAACAGGGGCTACGAGCAGTACTTC. Amino acids: CASSRNRGYEQYF. The variable domain in full, with the rest retrieved from reference TRBV7-8 and TRBJ2-7, is GAGVSQSPRYKVAKRGQDVALRCDPISGHVSLFWYQQALGQGPEFLTYFQNEAQLDKSGLPSDRFFAERPEGSVSTLKIQRTQQEDSAVYLCASSRNRGYEQYFGPGTRLTVT.

This clone was seen just once. In DNA form, the CDR3 reads TGTGCCAGCAGTGAGGCCGAGCGGGGGGCCTATGAGCAGTTCTTC. It codes for CASSEAERGAYEQFF. The chain has TRBV2 and TRBJ2-1, with 9 nucleotides matching TRBD2. The CDR3 is 15 amino acids. The trim removed 3 bases at V and 8 bases at J, leaving 8 bases unmatched. Germline loops: CDR1 SNHLY, CDR2 FYNNEI.

The V call is TRBV6-2 or TRBV6-3, the J call TRBJ2-3, with TRBD2 matching over 8 bases. This CDR3 is 15 amino acids long. V lost 6 bases, J lost 6 bases, and 11 bases stayed unmatched. Looked up from germline, CDR1 is MNHEY and CDR2 is SVGEGT. The CDR3: CASSNWVAGGDTQYF. The DNA for the CDR3 is TGTGCCAGCAGCAACTGGGTGGCGGGAGGTGATACGCAGTATTTT.

The chain employs TRBV7-8 and TRBJ1-1; D is undetermined. Germline assignment: CDR1 SGHVS and CDR2 FQNEAQ. V was clipped by 1 base and J by 5 bases, with 8 bases between them. CDR3 size: 13 residues. DNA for the CDR3: TGTGCCAGCAGCTTAGAGGCGGGAACTGAAGCTTTCTTT. It codes for CASSLEAGTEAFF.

This clone has more than one count but fewer than ten. The CDR3 here is CASSLQGLEYGYTF. CDR3 nucleotides: TGTGCCAGCAGCTTACAGGGGCTCGAATATGGCTACACCTTC. The chain carries TRBV7-9 and TRBJ1-2, with D maybe TRBD1 (6 bases). V lost 2 bases and J 5 bases, leaving 12 bases between the germline ends. The germline V gene encodes CDR1 SEHNR and CDR2 FQNEAQ (reference sequence). The CDR3 covers 14 residues.

The chain has TRBV3-1 (or the pseudogene TRBV3-2) and TRBJ1-4; D remains ambiguous. The germline V gene has CDR1 LGHDT and CDR2 YNNKEL (reference sequence). V lost 2 bases to trimming and J lost 0 bases, with 4 bases between them. The CDR3 is 14 residues long. DNA for the CDR3: TGTGCCAGCAGCCAATCTGCAACTAATGAAAAACTGTTTTTT. This encodes CASSQSATNEKLFF.

The CDR3 region has the DNA TGTGCCAGCACCTCCACCGGGACAGAAAATTCACCCCTCCACTTT. It specifies CASTSTGTENSPLHF. This chain connects TRBV7-2 to TRBJ1-6; 7 bases agree with TRBD1. CDR1 and CDR2 from the germline V gene are SGHTA and FQGNSA. The CDR3 sequence is 15 residues long. V gave up 7 bases and J gave up 7 bases; unmatched junction bases: 10.

The chain is built from TRBV12-5 and TRBJ1-4; 9 nucleotides align to TRBD1. This CDR3 comprises 17 residues. Germline V gene data show CDR1 as LGHNT and CDR2 as FRNRAP. V shed 2 bases, J shed 0 bases, and the junction held 4 bases outside the gene matches. The CDR3 DNA reads TGTGCTAGTGGTTTGCTCCGGGACAGGGCAACTAATGAAAAACTGTTTTTT. Its protein product is CASGLLRDRATNEKLFF.

This clone showed up just a few times. Sequence at one end of the junction differs from germline and may be a read error. The V gene is TRBV29-1, the J gene TRBJ2-2; TRBD2 matches at 8 bases. The CDR3 has 15 residues. CDR1 and CDR2 (germline): SQVTM, ANQGSEA. CDR3: CSVKEPGLDSGELFF. CDR3 nucleotides: TGCAGCGTTAAAGAACCGGGACTAGATTCCGGGGAGCTGTTTTTT.

The chain combines TRBV30 with TRBJ2-7, with D tentatively TRBD2 (7 bases). The CDR3 has 15 residues. Germline V CDR1 and CDR2: GTSNPN, SVGIG (reference sequence). Deletions cut 3 bases from V and 5 bases from J, with 20 bases between. The CDR3 DNA sequence: TGTGCCTGGAGCCACGGTGGGGGGGGCTGGGACGAGCAGTACTTC. Translation gives CAWSHGGGGWDEQYF.

This chain connects TRBV2 to TRBJ1-4; 8 bases are shared with TRBD1. In germline, CDR1 is SNHLY, CDR2 FYNNEI. With V trimmed by 8 bases and J by 10 bases, 12 bases remained unmatched. The CDR3 contains 14 residues. The CDR3 DNA sequence: TGTGCCAGCCGAAGTGGGGGACAGGTGGGAAAACTGTTTTTT. Residues: CASRSGGQVGKLFF.

The DNA for the CDR3 is TGTGCCAGCAGCGCACAGGGTATGAACACTGAAGCTTTCTTT. It encodes CASSAQGMNTEAFF. The chain has TRBV21-1 and TRBJ1-1; the tabulated D call, TRBD1, remains unverified against the DNA. TRBV21-1 is a pseudogene segment. This CDR3 has 14 residues.

The rearrangement uses TRBV25-1 and TRBJ2-7; 9 bases align to TRBD2. The J segment lost 6 bases and the V segment lost 4 bases, leaving 7 bases of the junction unmatched. In germline, CDR1 is MGHDK, CDR2 SYGVNS. This CDR3 has 14 residues. CDR3 amino acids: CASSASGALLEQYF. In nucleotides, the CDR3 is TGTGCCAGCAGTGCTAGCGGGGCTCTACTCGAGCAGTACTTC.

J is TRBJ2-1 and V is TRBV7-9; TRBD1 matches at 7 bases. V dropped 0 bases and J dropped 7; count of bases not matched to a gene: 9. Germline CDR1 SEHNR, CDR2 FQNEAQ (reference sequence). The CDR3 totals 16 residues. CDR3 residues: CASSLAMTGYGNEQFF. The CDR3 DNA sequence: TGTGCCAGCAGCTTAGCCATGACAGGGTACGGAAATGAGCAGTTCTTC. Looking up the rest from reference TRBV7-9 and TRBJ2-1 gives the full variable domain: DTGVSQNPRHKITKRGQNVTFRCDPISEHNRLYWYRQTLGQGPEFLTYFQNEAQLEKSRLLSDRFSAERPKGSFSTLEIQRTEQGDSAMYLCASSLAMTGYGNEQFFGPGTRLTVL.

This clone was detected once. The chain employs TRBV4-1 and TRBJ2-7; TRBD1 agrees at 11 bases. CDR3 size: 16 residues. The V gene's germline CDR1 is MGHRA and CDR2 YSYEKL. The V gene end was trimmed by 1 base and the J gene end by 4 bases; junction bases not matched to a gene: 6. The CDR3: CASSQGQGQGAYEQYF. The CDR3 DNA sequence: TGCGCCAGCAGCCAAGGGCAAGGACAGGGGGCTTACGAGCAGTACTTC.

This clone showed up just a few times. This chain joins TRBV5-8 and TRBJ2-7, with 10 bases identical to TRBD1. Trimming took 4 bases from V and 3 from J; bases not matched to a gene: 4. Germline V gene lookup returns CDR1 SGHTS and CDR2 YDEGEE. The CDR3 runs 14 residues. The CDR3 loop is CASSQRTGGYEQYF. Written as DNA, the CDR3 is TGTGCCAGCAGCCAGCGGACAGGGGGCTACGAGCAGTACTTC.

V usage is TRBV9 and J usage is TRBJ1-2; no clear D gene. There are 14 residues in the CDR3. Germline CDR1 and CDR2: SGDLS and YYNGEE. V was trimmed by 1 base and J by 6 bases, leaving 13 bases between them. The CDR3, as DNA: TGTGCCAGCAGCGTATTCCCGGGAGGAGATGGCTACACCTTC. Translated: CASSVFPGGDGYTF.

The V and J genes are TRBV14 and TRBJ1-1, with 8 nucleotides matching TRBD1. Germline loops: CDR1 SGHDN, CDR2 FVKESK. This CDR3 is 14 amino acids long. J lost 4 bases, V lost 4 bases, and 5 bases had no gene match. The CDR3 here is CASSLITGGTEAFF. The DNA for the CDR3 is TGTGCCAGCAGCCTTATAACAGGGGGCACTGAAGCTTTCTTT.

V and J are TRBV2 and TRBJ1-2, with 9 nucleotides matching TRBD1. With V trimmed by 2 bases and J by 4 bases, 5 bases remained unmatched. Germline-derived CDR1 and CDR2 are SNHLY and FYNNEI. The CDR3 covers 15 residues. The CDR3 spells CASSEKGQGGYGYTF. CDR3 coding DNA: TGTGCCAGCAGTGAAAAGGGACAGGGTGGCTATGGCTACACCTTC.